This TCR beta chain comes out of a study of spatial heterogeneity in lung cancer. Noted time point: sample taken at primary tumor resection. Sequencing was performed on whole RNA extracted from tumor and nontumor lung tissue, or from frozen PBMC, and the material was left unsorted. The donors, approximately 66 patients with untreated early-stage non-small cell lung cancer, provided the samples. This CDR3 is 15 amino acids long. CDR1 and CDR2 from the germline V gene are MNHNY and SVGAGI (reference sequence). V shed 6 bases, J shed 3 bases, and the junction held 4 bases outside the gene matches. TCRdb re-called the 5' RACE reads through MiXCR, storing one row per CDR3 protein. The sample includes about 22,000 distinct CDR3 sequences, about 4.6% of them seen just once. The table lists this clonotype with many counts.

V is TRBV6-6 and J is TRBJ2-7; 14 bases align to TRBD2. This sample comprised PBMCs, obtained at surgery. The clonotype was recovered from a male donor with early-stage non-small cell lung cancer. In DNA, the CDR3 is TGTGCCAGCAGCCGAGGGACTAGCGGGAGCTACGAGCAGTACTTC. Residues: CASSRGTSGSYEQYF.